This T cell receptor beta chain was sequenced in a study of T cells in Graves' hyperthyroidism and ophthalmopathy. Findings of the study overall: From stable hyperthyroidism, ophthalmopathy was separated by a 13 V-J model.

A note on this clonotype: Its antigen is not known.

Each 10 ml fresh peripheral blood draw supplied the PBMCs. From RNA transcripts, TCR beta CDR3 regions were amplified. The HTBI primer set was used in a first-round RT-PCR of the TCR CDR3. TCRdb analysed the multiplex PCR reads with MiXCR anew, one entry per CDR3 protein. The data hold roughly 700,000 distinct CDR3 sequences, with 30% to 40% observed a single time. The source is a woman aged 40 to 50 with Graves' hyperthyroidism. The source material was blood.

The CDR3 is CASSLAQGPGETQYF. CDR3 bases: TGTGCCAGCAGCTTAGCGCAGGGGCCGGGAGAGACCCAGTACTTC. The chain joins TRBV7-9 to TRBJ2-5; the D gene is possibly TRBD1 (6 bases). The germline CDR1 and CDR2 sequences are SEHNR and FQNEAQ (reference sequence). V was trimmed by 0 bases and J by 4 bases, leaving 12 bases between them. This CDR3 comprises 15 residues.